A selection of T cell receptor beta chains follows, all from one sample in a study of cytomegalovirus exposure and HLA in healthy donors. Sequencing was performed with immunoSEQ multiplex PCR; in TCRdb, only in-frame clones are kept and a portion is missing. In the table there are fewer than 250,000 clones, roughly 73% of which are singletons. Sequenced input: PBMCs. These receptor sequences come from a woman aged 25 to 39 in good health and CMV-seropositive. Both conserved end residues are part of each CDR3. Fields, in order: J gene, clone size, D gene, V gene, CDR3 protein, CDR3 DNA. D genes are given only for firm matches. Expanded clones are given a class, and other clones once, few, many or no size at all.

j_gene: TRBJ1-1; abundance: NA; d_gene: NA; v_gene: TRBV18; CDR3aa: CASSPFGEGTEAFF; CDR3nt: TGTGCCAGCTCACCCTTTGGGGAGGGAACTGAAGCTTTCTTT
j_gene: TRBJ1-2; abundance: NA; d_gene: NA; v_gene: TRBV29-1; CDR3aa: CSVGGVGSGYTF; CDR3nt: TGCAGCGTGGGGGGGGTGGGGTCTGGCTACACCTTC
j_gene: TRBJ2-7; abundance: NA; d_gene: NA; v_gene: TRBV7-3; CDR3aa: CASSPGRGSYEQYF; CDR3nt: TGTGCCAGCAGTCCGGGAAGAGGATCCTACGAGCAGTACTTC
j_gene: TRBJ1-5; abundance: few; d_gene: TRBD1; v_gene: TRBV19; CDR3aa: CASSSWTGGLDQPQHF; CDR3nt: TGTGCCAGTAGTTCCTGGACAGGGGGCTTGGATCAGCCCCAGCATTTT
j_gene: TRBJ2-7; abundance: NA; d_gene: NA; v_gene: TRBV7-2; CDR3aa: CASSLDRTYEQYF; CDR3nt: TGTGCCAGCAGCTTAGACAGGACCTACGAGCAGTACTTC
j_gene: TRBJ1-1; abundance: NA; d_gene: NA; v_gene: TRBV2; CDR3aa: CASSEGGTTEAFF; CDR3nt: TGTGCCAGCAGTGAGGGGGGGACCACTGAAGCTTTCTTT
j_gene: TRBJ2-2; abundance: NA; d_gene: TRBD2; v_gene: TRBV7-7; CDR3aa: CASSGTSNTGELFF; CDR3nt: TGTGCTAGCAGCGGGACTTCGAACACCGGGGAGCTGTTTTTT
j_gene: TRBJ1-2; abundance: NA; d_gene: TRBD1; v_gene: TRBV6-5; CDR3aa: CASRPYGQGAPGYTF; CDR3nt: TGTGCCAGCAGACCATATGGACAGGGGGCGCCGGGCTACACCTTC
j_gene: TRBJ2-7; abundance: NA; d_gene: TRBD1; v_gene: TRBV27; CDR3aa: CASSPSLLQGYRYF; CDR3nt: TGTGCCAGCAGTCCCTCTCTCTTACAGGGGTATAGGTACTTC
j_gene: TRBJ2-5; abundance: NA; d_gene: NA; v_gene: TRBV7-7; CDR3aa: CASSLGRQETQYF; CDR3nt: TGTGCTAGCAGCTTAGGGCGGCAAGAGACCCAGTACTTC
j_gene: TRBJ1-1; abundance: few; d_gene: NA; v_gene: TRBV11-1; CDR3aa: CASSLMEEAFF; CDR3nt: TGTGCCAGCAGCTTGATGGAGGAAGCTTTCTTT
j_gene: TRBJ2-5; abundance: NA; d_gene: NA; v_gene: TRBV2; CDR3aa: CASSRGAQETQYF; CDR3nt: TGTGCCAGCAGTCGGGGGGCTCAAGAGACCCAGTACTTC
j_gene: TRBJ1-2; abundance: NA; d_gene: TRBD1; v_gene: TRBV29-1; CDR3aa: CSVARQGSPYGYTF; CDR3nt: TGCAGCGTCGCTCGACAGGGTTCCCCCTATGGCTACACCTTC
j_gene: TRBJ1-2; abundance: once; d_gene: TRBD1; v_gene: TRBV29-1; CDR3aa: CSVDVGTGDNGYTF; CDR3nt: TGCAGCGTTGATGTCGGGACAGGGGATAATGGCTACACCTTC
j_gene: TRBJ1-2; abundance: NA; d_gene: TRBD1; v_gene: TRBV25-1; CDR3aa: CASSPGQGAYGYTF; CDR3nt: TGTGCCAGCAGCCCCGGACAGGGCGCCTATGGCTACACCTTC
j_gene: TRBJ2-7; abundance: few; d_gene: NA; v_gene: TRBV15; CDR3aa: CATSRVAAGGSYEQYF; CDR3nt: TGTGCCACCAGCAGAGTTGCGGCAGGGGGGAGTTACGAGCAGTACTTC
j_gene: TRBJ1-1; abundance: NA; d_gene: TRBD1; v_gene: TRBV9; CDR3aa: CASSVGGQGTEAFF; CDR3nt: TGTGCCAGCAGCGTAGGCGGACAGGGCACTGAAGCTTTCTTT
j_gene: TRBJ1-5; abundance: once; d_gene: TRBD1; v_gene: TRBV28; CDR3aa: CASSSIIGTGNRQPQHF; CDR3nt: TGTGCCAGCAGTTCTATCATAGGGACAGGGAATAGGCAGCCCCAGCATTTT
j_gene: TRBJ1-3; abundance: NA; d_gene: TRBD1; v_gene: TRBV7-2; CDR3aa: CASLPDREGNTIYF; CDR3nt: TGTGCCAGTTTACCTGACAGGGAAGGAAACACCATATATTTT
j_gene: TRBJ1-4; abundance: NA; d_gene: TRBD1; v_gene: TRBV5-1; CDR3aa: CASRGQGEGTNEKLFF; CDR3nt: TGCGCCAGCCGGGGACAGGGGGAAGGAACTAATGAAAAACTGTTTTTT
j_gene: TRBJ2-7; abundance: NA; d_gene: TRBD1; v_gene: TRBV6-5; CDR3aa: CASSNRGGYEQYF; CDR3nt: TGTGCCAGCAGTAACAGGGGTGGCTACGAGCAGTACTTC
j_gene: TRBJ2-7; abundance: once; d_gene: TRBD2; v_gene: TRBV4-3; CDR3aa: CASSLAGAFEQYF; CDR3nt: TGCGCCAGCAGCCTAGCGGGGGCATTCGAGCAGTACTTC
j_gene: TRBJ2-1; abundance: NA; d_gene: NA; v_gene: TRBV5-1; CDR3aa: CASSWGSSSYNEQFF; CDR3nt: TGCGCCAGCAGCTGGGGCAGTAGCTCCTACAATGAGCAGTTCTTC
j_gene: TRBJ1-5; abundance: NA; d_gene: NA; v_gene: TRBV6-5; CDR3aa: CASSDGGGKQPQHF; CDR3nt: TGTGCCAGCAGCGATGGGGGGGGCAAGCAGCCCCAGCATTTT
j_gene: TRBJ1-3; abundance: NA; d_gene: TRBD1; v_gene: TRBV28; CDR3aa: CASSSGQGVGNTIYF; CDR3nt: TGTGCCAGCAGTTCCGGACAGGGGGTAGGAAACACCATATATTTT
j_gene: TRBJ1-2; abundance: NA; d_gene: TRBD1; v_gene: TRBV5-4; CDR3aa: CASSLGAGQVQDGYTF; CDR3nt: TGTGCCAGCAGCTTGGGCGCGGGACAGGTGCAAGATGGCTACACCTTC
j_gene: TRBJ1-1; abundance: NA; d_gene: NA; v_gene: TRBV7-3; CDR3aa: CASSLGGGDAEAFF; CDR3nt: TGTGCCAGCAGCTTAGGCGGGGGCGATGCTGAAGCTTTCTTT
j_gene: TRBJ2-1; abundance: NA; d_gene: TRBD2; v_gene: TRBV2; CDR3aa: CASRLGLAGLYNEQFF; CDR3nt: TGTGCCAGCAGGTTGGGACTAGCGGGACTCTACAATGAGCAGTTCTTC
j_gene: TRBJ1-5; abundance: NA; d_gene: TRBD1; v_gene: TRBV6-5; CDR3aa: CASSRQGTRNQPQHF; CDR3nt: TGTGCCAGCAGTCGACAGGGGACGCGCAATCAGCCCCAGCATTTT
j_gene: TRBJ2-7; abundance: NA; d_gene: TRBD1; v_gene: TRBV23-1; CDR3aa: CASTPRGLLSYEQYF; CDR3nt: TGCGCCAGCACCCCCAGGGGGCTCCTCTCCTACGAGCAGTACTTC
j_gene: TRBJ1-2; abundance: NA; d_gene: TRBD1; v_gene: TRBV7-9; CDR3aa: CASRPDRADGYTF; CDR3nt: TGTGCCAGCAGACCTGACAGGGCGGATGGCTACACCTTC
j_gene: TRBJ1-3; abundance: NA; d_gene: TRBD1; v_gene: TRBV19; CDR3aa: CASSTDRGAGNTIYF; CDR3nt: TGTGCCAGTAGTACGGACAGGGGTGCTGGAAACACCATATATTTT
j_gene: TRBJ2-7; abundance: NA; d_gene: NA; v_gene: TRBV29-1; CDR3aa: CSVERQGPPYEQYF; CDR3nt: TGCAGCGTTGAACGCCAGGGGCCACCCTACGAGCAGTACTTC
j_gene: TRBJ1-3; abundance: once; d_gene: TRBD1; v_gene: TRBV6-5; CDR3aa: CASRWDSSSGNTIYF; CDR3nt: TGTGCCAGCAGGTGGGACAGTAGCTCTGGAAACACCATATATTTT
j_gene: TRBJ1-2; abundance: NA; d_gene: NA; v_gene: TRBV7-9; CDR3aa: CASSLGVIYGYTF; CDR3nt: TGTGCCAGCAGCTTAGGCGTGATCTATGGCTACACCTTC
j_gene: TRBJ2-7; abundance: NA; d_gene: NA; v_gene: TRBV19; CDR3aa: CASAPLQGNSYEQYF; CDR3nt: TGTGCCAGCGCCCCCTTACAGGGAAACTCCTACGAGCAGTACTTC
j_gene: TRBJ2-7; abundance: NA; d_gene: TRBD2; v_gene: TRBV2; CDR3aa: CASRPGTSGTQVNF; CDR3nt: TGTGCCAGCAGACCCGGGACTAGCGGGACCCAGGTGAACTTC
j_gene: TRBJ2-7; abundance: NA; d_gene: NA; v_gene: TRBV19; CDR3aa: CASSIERRSSYEQYF; CDR3nt: TGTGCCAGTAGTATCGAACGGAGGTCTTCCTACGAGCAGTACTTC
j_gene: TRBJ1-3; abundance: few; d_gene: TRBD1; v_gene: TRBV18; CDR3aa: CASSPDREGTIYF; CDR3nt: TGTGCCAGCTCACCTGACAGGGAAGGCACCATATATTTT
j_gene: TRBJ1-1; abundance: few; d_gene: TRBD1; v_gene: TRBV5-1; CDR3aa: CASSGGQGRNPVYTEAFF; CDR3nt: TGCGCCAGCAGCGGAGGACAGGGGCGCAACCCAGTGTACACTGAAGCTTTCTTT
j_gene: TRBJ2-7; abundance: NA; d_gene: NA; v_gene: TRBV4-1; CDR3aa: CASSQVGRGREQYF; CDR3nt: TGCGCCAGCAGCCAAGTGGGCAGGGGCCGCGAGCAGTACTTC
j_gene: TRBJ2-1; abundance: NA; d_gene: NA; v_gene: TRBV5-1; CDR3aa: CASSLGGSGRLGEQFF; CDR3nt: TGCGCCAGCAGCTTGGGGGGTAGCGGCCGGCTAGGTGAGCAGTTCTTC
j_gene: TRBJ1-2; abundance: NA; d_gene: TRBD1; v_gene: TRBV6-6; CDR3aa: CASSKQGADGYTF; CDR3nt: TGTGCCAGCAGCAAGCAGGGGGCCGATGGCTACACCTTC
j_gene: TRBJ2-1; abundance: NA; d_gene: TRBD2; v_gene: TRBV2; CDR3aa: CASSEAGLAGNNEQFF; CDR3nt: TGTGCCAGCAGTGAAGCGGGCCTAGCGGGAAACAATGAGCAGTTCTTC
j_gene: TRBJ1-1; abundance: NA; d_gene: NA; v_gene: TRBV18; CDR3aa: CASSPLSQDTEAFF; CDR3nt: TGTGCCAGCTCACCACTGTCCCAGGACACTGAAGCTTTCTTT
j_gene: TRBJ1-5; abundance: NA; d_gene: NA; v_gene: TRBV11-3; CDR3aa: CASSLVTTNSNQPQHF; CDR3nt: TGTGCCAGCAGCTTAGTCACAACGAACAGCAATCAGCCCCAGCATTTT
j_gene: TRBJ1-5; abundance: NA; d_gene: NA; v_gene: TRBV10-3; CDR3aa: CAISKDRNNQPQHF; CDR3nt: TGTGCCATCAGTAAGGACAGAAACAATCAGCCCCAGCATTTT